The 2 T cell receptor beta chains presented below share a single source sample, sequenced in a study of early stage breast cancer tumors. Method: immunoSEQ multiplex PCR; TCRdb's copy keeps in-frame clones and lacks some. The sample lists approximately 2,000 clones, about three quarters seen once, with 9.8% in the top ten. The source material was normal breast tissue next to the tumor. These receptor sequences come from a person aged 40 to 49 with breast cancer.

The chain recombines TRBV19 with TRBJ2-6; TRBD2 matches at 7 bases. J lost 2 bases, V lost 3 bases, and 4 bases had no gene match. Germline V gene sequence: CDR1 LNHDA, CDR2 SQIVND (reference sequence). The CDR3 loop spans 16 amino acids. CDR3 nucleotide sequence: TGTGCCAGTAGTATTAGGCGGGGGACTGGGGCCAACGTCCTGACTTTC. It codes for CASSIRRGTGANVLTF.

There are a few counts of this clone. The V gene is TRBV16, the J gene TRBJ1-4; TRBD1 agrees at 8 bases. Germline V gene lookup returns CDR1 KGHSY and CDR2 FQNENV. V dropped 4 bases and J dropped 8; count of bases not matched to a gene: 3. This CDR3 contains 13 residues. CDR3 in DNA: TGTGCCAGCAGCCTCGGACAGGGAGAAAAACTGTTTTTT. Translation: CASSLGQGEKLFF.